The present TCR beta chain was sequenced within a study of T cell repertoires in cytomegalovirus infection. Overall study: Matching HLA type, along with CMV infection, was indicated by public TCR beta signatures. Study-wide points: CMV-specific TCR beta clonotypes restricted by HLA-C were the ones dominating the ex vivo response. The cumulative frequency of public TCR beta families distinguished individuals who carried CMV together with the relevant HLA.

Each CDR3 protein gets one entry after TCRdb re-called the reads with MiXCR. The sample comprises roughly 500,000 distinct CDR3 sequences, about 17% of which are singletons, and 24% rests with the top ten. V lost 0 bases to trimming and J lost 4 bases; unmatched junction nucleotides: 7. CDR1 and CDR2 (germline): GTSNPN, SVGIG (reference sequence). This CDR3 is built from 16 residues. This clonotype was observed a few times. What it binds is not known. The TCR was taken from a human donor in good health (CMV status not recorded). Some clones in this sample may be carry-over from other donors' samples. Sequenced sample: CD8+ T cells from PBMCs. The chain couples TRBV30 to TRBJ2-7, with 12 positions matching TRBD2. The CDR3 region is CAWSVIRTSGIYEQYF. The CDR3 region has the DNA TGTGCCTGGAGTGTAATTAGGACTAGCGGGATTTACGAGCAGTACTTC. Drawing the rest from reference TRBV30 and TRBJ2-7, the complete variable domain is SQTIHQWPATLVQPVGSPLSLECTVEGTSNPNLYWYRQAAGRGLQLLFYSVGIGQISSEVPQNLSASRPQDRQFILSSKKLLLSDSGFYLCAWSVIRTSGIYEQYFGPGTRLTVT.